This entry is about one T cell receptor (beta chain). This sample was included in a study of blood T cell repertoires in COVID-19. Profiled with immunoSEQ multiplex PCR; TCRdb holds only in-frame clones, not every one. This sample carries 200,000 or so clones, around 92% of them seen once, and the ten largest clones take about 8.1%. The V and J ends lost 5 bases and 1 base respectively, with 8 bases between them. The CDR3 sequence is 13 residues long. Sequenced sample: PBMCs or T cells enriched from blood (not recorded which). The V gene is TRBV12-3 or TRBV12-4, the J gene TRBJ1-1, with a weak D call TRBD1 (5 bases). The TCR was taken from a woman younger than 35 who had recovered from COVID-19. The CDR3 DNA is TGTGCCAGCAGTCTGGGGCAGAACACTGAAGCTTTCTTT. This translates into CASSLGQNTEAFF.